The clone carrying this TCR beta chain was seen a single time. Its cognate antigen is unknown. Total pancreatectomy with islet autotransplantation was the source of the chronic pancreatitis pancreas tissue. Data came from immunoSEQ multiplex PCR; TCRdb stores just in-frame clones and leaves some out. Of 1,500 to 2,000 clones listed, around four fifths are singletons. This specimen belongs to a study of immune characteristics of hereditary and idiopathic chronic pancreatitis. Findings of the study overall: Controls had less diverse, more clonal TCRbeta repertoires than both pancreatitis groups. Gene families like TRBV10, TRBV19, TRBV23 and TRBV5 were used differently between subtypes.

CDR3 length: 13 residues. V was pared by 4 bases and J by 5 bases, with 12 bases between. Germline-derived CDR1 and CDR2 are SNHLY and FYNNEI. The V gene is TRBV2, the J gene TRBJ2-7; D is perhaps TRBD1 (5 bases). This TCR was recovered from a human donor with chronic pancreatitis. Sequencing was carried out using pancreas tissue with hereditary chronic pancreatitis. CDR3: CASSVRQGNEQYF. As DNA, the CDR3 is TGTGCCAGCAGTGTAAGGCAGGGTAACGAGCAGTACTTC.